This entry features one T cell receptor (beta chain) sequence. Its antigen has not been determined. Within one base of it there is no much larger clone, and no base qualities were kept. Sample time point, as interpreted from the label and publication: week 5, during vaccination. A 20-mer mutant IDH1 peptide at 300 micrograms in Montanide made up each vaccine dose, which was injected subcutaneously together with topical imiquimod. Newly diagnosed WHO grade 3 or 4 IDH1-mutant astrocytomas showing loss of nuclear ATRX were present in the donors. The samples were drawn from NOA16, a multicentre, single-arm, open-label phase I trial in Germany that tested a mutant IDH1 peptide vaccine in humans for the first time. Genomic DNA for TCRB sequencing was isolated from EDTA blood with the DNeasy Blood and Tissue Kit. This specimen comes from a study of a mutant IDH1 vaccine in newly diagnosed glioma (dated by TCRdb to the early 2020s). General notes on the study: Eight vaccinations were administered to patients in weeks 1, 3, 5, 7, 11, 15, 19 and 23, corresponding to visits V03 through V10. Vaccination began 4-6 weeks after radiotherapy alone, or alongside temozolomide cycles in the chemotherapy-containing groups. For exploratory analyses, approximately 23 treated patients had longitudinal TCRB deep sequencing done wherever samples were available. Of the approximately 29 treated patients, around 62% were male and 37.5% were female, and a mean age of 40.4 years was recorded. Before enrollment, patients had received standard therapy of radiotherapy alone, temozolomide alone, or radiochemotherapy with temozolomide; most received the combination. Six visits were used for peripheral blood collection: V03 (baseline), V05, V07, V10, V12 and V13. Overall results and qualifications from the work: Immune responses induced by the vaccine were seen in over 80% of patients across multiple MHC alleles. Selection of PBMC samples for TCRB deep sequencing was based on availability. Changes in the top peripheral T cell clonotypes picked up by TCRB sequencing did not appear to be linked to pseudoprogression. The authors stated that sample limitations prevented analyses of patient blood samples from being reproduced.

Libraries came from the immunoSEQ multiplex PCR assay. The hsTCRB Kit was used according to the manufacturer's protocol to amplify rearranged TCR beta chain sequences. Sequencing of TCRB libraries was carried out on an Illumina MiSeq. The paper's processing steps were these. The kit vendor's proprietary platform handled demultiplexing, trimming and gene mapping. In its TCRdb copy, this immuneACCESS table keeps in-frame sequences only and misses some clones. Where compared with another copy, unresolved V genes explain less than half of these, and the others have no known cause. V and J calls and clone size are given by that table; D and trimming were obtained from the DNA. This sample holds around 40,000 clones; roughly four fifths were observed only once. The ten largest clonotypes hold about 12% of the sample. At the junction V is shortened by 2 bases and J by 4 bases, with 13 bases in between. The CDR3 runs 15 amino acids, cysteine and phenylalanine included. Only the CDR3 DNA is retained, 45 bases long and in frame from the first base. CDR1 and CDR2, looked up from the germline V gene, are MGHDK and SYGVNS.

The input for sequencing was PBMCs, taken from a glioma patient whose treatment included an IDH1 peptide vaccine. The chain uses TRBV25-1 and TRBJ2-3; possibly the D gene is TRBD2, per 6 matching bases. The sequence derives from a man aged 45-65 years with glioma. The bases read TGTGCCAGCAGTGAAGGTCAGCGGGTCTCAGATACGCAGTATTTT. Its translation reads: CASSEGQRVSDTQYF.